The next 26 T cell receptor beta chains were all read from a single sample in a study of control samples from healthy donors and cancer patients. The protocol was immunoSEQ multiplex PCR, while the TCRdb copy is restricted to in-frame clones and leaves out a portion. The sample has 40,000 or so clones, about 83% seen once; the top ten hold around a fifth. Sequenced sample: PBMCs. All receptors come from a woman aged 60-70 years with lung cancer.

CDR3 amino acids: CAISESRTGPYEQYF. In nucleotides, the CDR3 is TGTGCCATCAGTGAGTCGAGGACAGGACCCTACGAGCAGTACTTC. The chain has TRBV10-3 and TRBJ2-7; 7 bases match TRBD1. Germline V gene lookup returns CDR1 ENHRY and CDR2 SYGVKD. This CDR3 is built from 15 residues. The V gene end was trimmed by 0 bases and the J gene end by 2 bases; junction bases not matched to a gene: 4.

This rearrangement joins TRBV5-6 to TRBJ1-2; 8 bases are shared with TRBD1. The CDR3 contains 15 residues. Trimming cost V 3 bases and J 2 bases; bases outside gene matches: 6. CDR1 and CDR2 (germline): SGHDT, YYEEEE. CDR3 bases: TGTGCCAGCAGCTCGGACAGGGTCAGGAACTATGGCTACACCTTC. Protein: CASSSDRVRNYGYTF.

In its sample, this clone was seen a few times. J is TRBJ2-7 and V is TRBV5-1; D could derive from TRBD1 or TRBD2 (6 bases each). The germline gives CDR1 SGHRS, CDR2 YFSETQ. Trimming cost V 0 bases and J 7 bases, with 14 bases left between them. This CDR3 region has 14 residues. The CDR3 bases are TGCGCCAGCAGCTTGGAAGGGGGGCTTAGGGAGCAGTACTTC. As protein: CASSLEGGLREQYF.

The chain is built from TRBV4-2 and TRBJ2-6; perhaps TRBD2 as D (5 bases). Germline V CDR1 and CDR2: LGHNA, YNFKEQ. The CDR3 totals 18 residues. V lost 0 bases and J lost 2, with 14 bases in between. DNA for the CDR3: TGTGCCAGCAGCCAAGATGTAACGGGGAGAACTGGGGCCAACGTCCTGACTTTC. Amino acids: CASSQDVTGRTGANVLTF.

The chain links TRBV4-2 to TRBJ2-1, with 8 bases aligning to TRBD2. V lost 4 bases and J lost 13; bases outside the gene matches: 9. Germline lookup yields CDR1 LGHNA and CDR2 YNFKEQ. The CDR3 spans 13 residues. The CDR3 sequence: CASSPRRGESQFF. CDR3 nucleotide sequence: TGTGCCAGCAGCCCGAGGCGGGGGGAGTCACAGTTCTTC.

In its sample, this clone was seen a few times. The chain couples TRBV5-8 to TRBJ1-2; D uncertain. Between the trimmed V and J ends, which lost 0 bases and 0 bases, there was a span of 3 bases. The length of the CDR3 is 13 residues. Germline V gene lookup returns CDR1 SGHTS and CDR2 YDEGEE. The CDR3 is CASSLAANYGYTF. In DNA, the CDR3 is TGTGCCAGCAGCTTGGCAGCTAACTATGGCTACACCTTC. Supplemented by reference TRBV5-8 and TRBJ1-2, the full variable domain reads EAGVTQSPTHLIKTRGQQATLRCSPISGHTSVYWYQQALGLGLQFLLWYDEGEERNRGNFPPRFSGRQFPNYSSELNVNALELEDSALYLCASSLAANYGYTFGSGTRLTVV.

This rearrangement joins TRBV14 to TRBJ1-1; unclear D gene. The CDR3 extends over 11 amino acids. Germline V gene sequence: CDR1 SGHDN, CDR2 FVKESK. V lost 8 bases, J lost 7 bases, and 11 bases lay in between. CDR3 loop: CASGRAYEAFF. In DNA, the CDR3 is TGTGCCAGCGGTAGGGCCTATGAAGCTTTCTTT.

V is TRBV24-1 and J is TRBJ1-5, with D possibly being TRBD1 (5 bases). This CDR3 spans 12 amino acids. Germline values: CDR1 KGHDR, CDR2 SFDVKD. Trimming pared 4 bases from V and 10 bases from J, leaving 10 bases between. CDR3 sequence: CATSEPGQPQHF. The CDR3 nucleotides read TGTGCCACCAGTGAACCAGGGCAACCCCAGCATTTT.

The chain employs TRBV19 and TRBJ2-5; 7 bases agree with TRBD2. This CDR3 is built from 13 residues. Germline CDR1 reads LNHDA; CDR2 reads SQIVND (reference sequence). The trim removed 5 bases at V and 5 bases at J, leaving 5 bases unmatched. The CDR3 loop reads CASSSQAGETQYF. The CDR3 DNA sequence: TGTGCCAGTAGTTCCCAAGCGGGGGAGACCCAGTACTTC.

This chain connects TRBV29-1 to TRBJ2-1; D is perhaps TRBD1 (6 bases). This CDR3 is built from 13 residues. Germline-derived CDR1 and CDR2 are SQVTM and ANQGSEA. Trimming removed 4 bases at V and 5 bases at J, with 12 bases between. The CDR3 loop is CSVVVTGNNEQFF. DNA of the CDR3: TGCAGCGTTGTAGTAACAGGGAACAATGAGCAGTTCTTC.

This chain connects TRBV4-3 to TRBJ1-5; 12 bases match TRBD1. CDR1 and CDR2 from the germline V gene are LGHNA and YSLEER. The CDR3 consists of 15 residues. V lost 4 bases and J lost 6; bases outside the gene matches: 4. The CDR3 DNA sequence: TGCGCCAGCAGCCCCGGGACAGGGGGCATTCAGCCCCAGCATTTT. Its translation: CASSPGTGGIQPQHF.

CDR3 region: CASSTVGGGAGDTQYF. The CDR3 nucleotides are TGTGCCAGCAGCACCGTAGGAGGGGGCGCAGGGGATACGCAGTATTTT. This chain uses TRBV9 with TRBJ2-3; perhaps TRBD1 as D (7 bases). V lost 4 bases and J 6 bases, leaving 21 bases between the germline ends. The CDR3 spans 16 residues. Germline V lookup: CDR1 SGDLS, CDR2 YYNGEE.

The rearrangement uses TRBV19 and TRBJ2-3, with D possibly being TRBD1 or TRBD2 (6 bases each). The germline gives CDR1 LNHDA, CDR2 SQIVND (reference sequence). V lost 6 bases and J 3 bases, leaving 19 bases between the germline ends. The CDR3 is made up of 16 amino acids. The CDR3 loop reads CASSQYGPGATDTQYF. The CDR3 DNA reads as TGTGCCAGTAGCCAATACGGCCCGGGGGCGACAGATACGCAGTATTTT. The entire variable domain, with the rest obtained from reference TRBV19 and TRBJ2-3, is as follows: DGGITQSPKYLFRKEGQNVTLSCEQNLNHDAMYWYRQDPGQGLRLIYYSQIVNDFQKGDIAEGYSVSREKKESFPLTVTSAQKNPTAFYLCASSQYGPGATDTQYFGPGTRLTVL.

This clone has only one observation. The gene calls are TRBV9 and TRBJ1-1; 7 nucleotides line up with TRBD1. V lost 0 bases to trimming and J lost 6 bases; unmatched junction nucleotides: 2. Germline V gene sequence: CDR1 SGDLS, CDR2 YYNGEE. The CDR3 spans 13 residues. The CDR3 sequence is CASSVEGGPEAFF. The CDR3 bases are TGTGCCAGCAGCGTAGAAGGGGGCCCTGAAGCTTTCTTT.

The V gene is TRBV7-9, the J gene TRBJ1-5; TRBD1 might be the D (5 bases). Germline V CDR1 and CDR2: SEHNR, FQNEAQ (reference sequence). V gave up 3 bases and J gave up 6 bases, with 18 bases separating them. The CDR3 runs to 16 residues. The CDR3 is CASSFSGGAAGQPQHF. CDR3 nucleotides: TGTGCCAGCAGCTTTTCCGGGGGAGCGGCTGGTCAGCCCCAGCATTTT.

The chain recombines TRBV7-2 with TRBJ1-5; D is undetermined. Trimming took off 5 bases at V and 5 bases at J, with 16 bases between the two ends. This CDR3 contains 15 residues. Germline CDR1 is SGHTA and CDR2 is FQGNSA. The CDR3 spells CASSPMGSKDQPQHF. DNA for the CDR3: TGTGCCAGCAGCCCAATGGGATCTAAGGATCAGCCCCAGCATTTT. The variable domain in full, with the rest retrieved from reference TRBV7-2 and TRBJ1-5, is GAGVSQSPSNKVTEKGKDVELRCDPISGHTALYWYRQSLGQGLEFLIYFQGNSAPDKSGLPSDRFSAERTGGSVSTLTIQRTQQEDSAVYLCASSPMGSKDQPQHFGDGTRLSIL.

This clone was counted a single time. The chain links TRBV5-5 to TRBJ1-1; 7 bases are a match to TRBD1. Germline values: CDR1 SGHKS, CDR2 YYEKEE (reference sequence). The CDR3 runs to 15 residues. The trim removed 4 bases at V and 0 bases at J, leaving 6 bases unmatched. The CDR3: CASSLSTGLNTEAFF. The CDR3 DNA follows: TGTGCCAGCAGCCTATCGACAGGGCTGAACACTGAAGCTTTCTTT.

The chain links TRBV5-1 to TRBJ2-4, with TRBD2 identical over 13 bases. The germline gives CDR1 SGHRS, CDR2 YFSETQ. The ends lost 4 bases at V and 9 bases at J; junction bases unmatched: 10. The CDR3 has 16 amino acids. In DNA, the CDR3 is TGCGCCAGCAGCGGAGGACTAGCGGGAGTTATAAGCATTCAGTACTTC. Translation: CASSGGLAGVISIQYF.

This chain connects TRBV29-1 to TRBJ1-1; possible D gene TRBD1, 6 bases. CDR3 size: 14 residues. Germline V gene data show CDR1 as SQVTM and CDR2 as ANQGSEA. V lost 6 bases, J lost 5 bases, and 19 bases lay in between. Here the CDR3 DNA reads TGCAGCGTCGTCCTACAGGGTGGGCGGACTGAAGCTTTCTTT. Its translation: CSVVLQGGRTEAFF.

V gene TRBV7-9 combines with J gene TRBJ1-2, with D possibly matching TRBD1 (6 bases). Germline lookup yields CDR1 SEHNR and CDR2 FQNEAQ (reference sequence). The length of the CDR3 is 16 residues. Trimming removed 5 bases from V and 0 bases from J, with 16 bases in between. In DNA, the CDR3 is TGTGCCAGCAGCCCGGTTGTAAGGGGGGCTAACTATGGCTACACCTTC. Amino acids: CASSPVVRGANYGYTF.

V is TRBV7-3 and J is TRBJ1-2; the match to TRBD1 covers 8 bases. The V and J ends lost 2 bases and 5 bases, in that order; junction bases with no gene match: 7. Germline-derived CDR1 and CDR2 are SGHTA and FQGTGA. CDR3 length equals 15 residues. The CDR3 protein is CASSLGQGPFYGYTF. The CDR3 coding sequence is TGTGCCAGCAGCTTAGGACAGGGCCCGTTTTATGGCTACACCTTC.

The rearrangement joins TRBV30 to TRBJ1-1, with D unclear. V dropped 3 bases and J dropped 3 bases, with 11 bases sitting between them. The CDR3 totals 13 residues. Germline-derived CDR1 and CDR2 are GTSNPN and SVGIG (reference sequence). CDR3 in amino acids: CAWSPSTHTEAFF. The DNA for the CDR3 is TGTGCCTGGAGCCCCTCGACGCACACTGAAGCTTTCTTT.

Comment on this clone: An end of the junction differs from the germline gene, which may be a read error. The rearrangement joins TRBV5-4 to TRBJ2-7; possibly TRBD1 or TRBD2 for D (5 bases each). CDR3 length equals 14 residues. Per germline, CDR1 SGHNT and CDR2 YYREEE (reference sequence). The CDR3 bases are TGTGCCAGCACCTTGAGTAGAGGGACCGACGAGCAGTACTTC. This codes for CASTLSRGTDEQYF.

This chain connects TRBV5-6 to TRBJ2-1, with 11 bases lining up with TRBD2. This CDR3 is built from 16 residues. Losses at the gene ends were 0 bases for V and 4 bases for J; bases not matched to a gene: 3. Germline CDR1 is SGHDT and CDR2 is YYEEEE. The CDR3 spells CASSLGLAGNYNEQFF. CDR3 DNA sequence: TGTGCCAGCAGCTTGGGACTAGCGGGAAATTACAATGAGCAGTTCTTC.

The rearrangement joins TRBV5-5 to TRBJ1-4; D perhaps matches TRBD1 (5 bases). Germline V gives CDR1 SGHKS, CDR2 YYEKEE (reference sequence). Trimming shortened V by 1 base and J by 6 bases, and 13 bases separated the two germline ends. There are 15 residues in the CDR3. CDR3 sequence: CASSLFIGDDEKLFF. CDR3 nucleotide sequence: TGTGCCAGCAGCTTGTTTATCGGGGACGATGAAAAACTGTTTTTT. The full variable domain, completed using reference TRBV5-5 and TRBJ1-4, is DAGVTQSPTHLIKTRGQQVTLRCSPISGHKSVSWYQQVLGQGPQFIFQYYEKEERGRGNFPDRFSARQFPNYSSELNVNALLLGDSALYLCASSLFIGDDEKLFFGSGTQLSVL.

The V call is TRBV2, the J call TRBJ2-5; D is undetermined. CDR1 and CDR2 (germline): SNHLY, FYNNEI. V shed 4 bases and J shed 1 base, with 7 bases lying between them. The CDR3 is made up of 13 amino acids. The CDR3 loop is CASSVGFQETQYF. DNA of the CDR3: TGTGCCAGCAGTGTCGGCTTCCAAGAGACCCAGTACTTC.